This record concerns one TCR beta chain sequence. The second PCR ran about 6 to 12 cycles with a sample-barcoded 5' primer and J-beta primers. Each CDR3 protein is one row after TCRdb ran MiXCR on the 5' RACE reads. The sample shows roughly 680,000 distinct CDR3 sequences, under 65% of them seen only once. CDR1 and CDR2 from the germline V gene are MNHNY and SVGAGI (reference sequence). V was pared by 3 bases and J by 4 bases, with 10 bases between. The CDR3 is made up of 14 amino acids. This entry comes from a study of blood T cells in healthy people across ages. The donors, all healthy, were Caucasians living in Russia, aged roughly 6 to 90.

This receptor was obtained from a woman older than 75 in good health. The chain is built from TRBV6-6 and TRBJ2-1; D may be TRBD2 (5 bases). Specimen: blood. The CDR3 DNA reads as TGTGCCAGCAGTTATCGGGGTTATTACAATGAGCAGTTCTTC. Translated: CASSYRGYYNEQFF.